This record concerns one T cell receptor (beta chain) sequence. Its target is unknown. Genomic DNA per cell subset filled all wells of several immunoSEQ plates. Profiled with immunoSEQ multiplex PCR; TCRdb holds only in-frame clones, not every one. This table has around 2.1 million clones, approximately 94% appearing once. CDR1 is SGHVS and CDR2 is FQNEAQ in the germline V gene. The V gene lost 5 bases and the J gene lost 5 bases, with 13 bases spanning the gap. The CDR3 runs 14 residues. Positively selected for CCR7, the CD45RO-negative cells used as naive CD8 cells excluded terminally differentiated effector memory CD45RA+ cells. This specimen belongs to a study of shared clonotypes between healthy human individuals. Study-wide findings and caveats: Non-shared clonotypes had lower generation probabilities than clonotypes shared by all four sorted-subset donors.

Specimen: naive CD8+ T cells from PBMCs. This TCR was sampled from a man between 18 and 29 years old in good health. Some clones in this sample may be carry-over from other donors' samples. The chain uses TRBV7-8 and TRBJ1-5; perhaps TRBD1 as D (5 bases). The CDR3 DNA reads as TGTGCCAGCAGCCTCGGGACCTTATATCAGCCCCAGCATTTT. As protein: CASSLGTLYQPQHF.